The 10 T cell receptor beta chains listed next were all sequenced from one sample in a study of blood T cell repertoires in COVID-19. Some clones are missing from TCRdb's copy, which holds only in-frame ones; the method was immunoSEQ multiplex PCR. The table lists around 150,000 clones, less than 85% of them singletons. The sample consisted of peripheral blood. The receptor set was obtained from a human donor in a cohort sampled during active COVID-19.

V gene TRBV28 combines with J gene TRBJ2-3; 9 bases fit TRBD2. The CDR3 is made up of 15 amino acids. Germline V lookup: CDR1 MDHEN, CDR2 SYDVKM. With V trimmed by 2 bases and J by 4 bases, 4 bases remained unmatched. CDR3 bases: TGTGCCAGCAGTTTAAGGGCTAGCGGGGCAGATACGCAGTATTTT. Translation gives CASSLRASGADTQYF.

This clone was counted a few times. The rearrangement links TRBV7-9 to TRBJ2-5; 7 nucleotides match TRBD1. Trimming took 5 bases from V and 4 from J; bases not matched to a gene: 7. CDR1 and CDR2 (germline): SEHNR, FQNEAQ (reference sequence). This CDR3 spans 14 amino acids. CDR3 loop: CASSHDRALETQYF. CDR3 coding DNA: TGTGCCAGCAGCCACGACAGGGCACTAGAGACCCAGTACTTC.

The count of this clone is one. V and J are TRBV6-5 and TRBJ2-5; the match to TRBD2 covers 7 bases. CDR1 MNHEY and CDR2 SVGAGI come from the germline V gene. This CDR3 spans 15 amino acids. J was trimmed by 2 bases and V by 6 bases; bases with no gene match: 9. The CDR3 here is CASSGGGLEQETQYF. The CDR3 region has the DNA TGTGCCAGCAGCGGGGGAGGGTTGGAACAAGAGACCCAGTACTTC.

The rearrangement links TRBV19 to TRBJ1-1; 9 bases align to TRBD1. V shed 6 bases, J shed 10 bases, and the junction held 9 bases outside the gene matches. This CDR3 has 13 residues. Germline V gene sequence: CDR1 LNHDA, CDR2 SQIVND (reference sequence). DNA for the CDR3: TGTGCCAGTAGACAACAGGGGGCGGGAAGAGCTTTCTTT. Encoded protein: CASRQQGAGRAFF.

The V gene is TRBV29-1, the J gene TRBJ1-2, with D possibly TRBD1 on 5 matching bases. The CDR3 runs 14 residues. Deletions cut 4 bases from V and 2 bases from J, with 14 bases between. Germline CDR1 reads SQVTM; CDR2 reads ANQGSEA. The CDR3 sequence: CSVGRDSTNYGYTF. CDR3 coding DNA: TGCAGCGTTGGACGGGACTCTACCAACTATGGCTACACCTTC. Combining the CDR3 with reference TRBV29-1 and TRBJ1-2 gives the whole variable domain SAVISQKPSRDICQRGTSLTIQCQVDSQVTMMFWYRQQPGQSLTLIATANQGSEATYESGFVIDKFPISRPNLTFSTLTVSNMSPEDSSIYLCSVGRDSTNYGYTFGSGTRLTVV.

This clone is a singleton in its sample. The rearrangement links TRBV6-2 or TRBV6-3 to TRBJ2-7, with D maybe TRBD1 (6 bases). V was shortened by 2 bases and J by 4 bases, with 15 bases between the two germline ends. The CDR3 length is 15 residues. Germline V lookup: CDR1 MNHEY, CDR2 SVGEGT. This CDR3 is CASSYNGRGQYEQYF. DNA of the CDR3: TGTGCCAGCAGTTACAACGGCAGGGGCCAGTACGAGCAGTACTTC.

This chain joins TRBV15 and TRBJ2-1; D remains unclear. This CDR3 has 13 residues. V dropped 3 bases and J dropped 12 bases, with 15 bases sitting between them. CDR1 and CDR2 (germline): LNHNV, YYDKDF (reference sequence). The chain's CDR3 is CATSSDSPVGQFF. CDR3 nucleotide sequence: TGTGCCACCAGCAGCGACTCCCCCGTGGGGCAGTTCTTC.

This clone was picked up a small number of times. This chain links TRBV3-1 (or the pseudogene TRBV3-2) with TRBJ1-4, with no clear D. There are 14 residues in the CDR3. With 4 bases removed from V and 2 bases from J, the gap between germline ends came to 8 bases. Germline CDR1 LGHDT, CDR2 YNNKEL (reference sequence). The CDR3 bases are TGTGCCAGCAGCCGGAGTGCGACTAATGAAAAACTGTTTTTT. Amino acid sequence: CASSRSATNEKLFF.

CDR3 in amino acids: CASIQGTASNQPQHF. The CDR3 DNA reads as TGTGCCAGCATCCAGGGGACAGCTAGCAATCAGCCCCAGCATTTT. This chain joins TRBV28 and TRBJ1-5, with TRBD1 matching over 7 bases. The CDR3 spans 15 residues. Trimming took 7 bases from V and 0 from J; bases not matched to a gene: 6. CDR1 and CDR2 from the germline V gene are MDHEN and SYDVKM.

The genes are TRBV7-8 and TRBJ2-1; unclear D gene. CDR1 and CDR2 from the germline V gene are SGHVS and FQNEAQ. Deletions cut 5 bases from V and 2 bases from J, with 7 bases between. There are 13 residues in the CDR3. CDR3 region: CASSPSPYNEQFF. For the CDR3, the DNA is TGTGCCAGCAGCCCCAGTCCCTACAATGAGCAGTTCTTC.